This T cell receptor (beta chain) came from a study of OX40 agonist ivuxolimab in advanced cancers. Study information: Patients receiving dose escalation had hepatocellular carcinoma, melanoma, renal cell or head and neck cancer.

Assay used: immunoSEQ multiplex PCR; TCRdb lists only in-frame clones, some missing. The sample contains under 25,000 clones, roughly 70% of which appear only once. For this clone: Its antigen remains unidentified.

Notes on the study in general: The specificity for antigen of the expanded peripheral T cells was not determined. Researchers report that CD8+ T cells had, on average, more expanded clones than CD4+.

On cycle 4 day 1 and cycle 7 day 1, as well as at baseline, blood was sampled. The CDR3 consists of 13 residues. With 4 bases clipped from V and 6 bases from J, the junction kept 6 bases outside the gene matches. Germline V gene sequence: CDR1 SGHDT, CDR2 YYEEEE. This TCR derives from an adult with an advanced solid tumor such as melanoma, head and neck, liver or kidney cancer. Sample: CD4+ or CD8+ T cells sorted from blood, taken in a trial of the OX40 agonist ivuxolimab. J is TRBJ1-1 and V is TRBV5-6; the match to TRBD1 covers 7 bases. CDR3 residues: CASSTGTVPEAFF. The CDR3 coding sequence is TGTGCCAGCAGCACAGGGACAGTACCTGAAGCTTTCTTT.